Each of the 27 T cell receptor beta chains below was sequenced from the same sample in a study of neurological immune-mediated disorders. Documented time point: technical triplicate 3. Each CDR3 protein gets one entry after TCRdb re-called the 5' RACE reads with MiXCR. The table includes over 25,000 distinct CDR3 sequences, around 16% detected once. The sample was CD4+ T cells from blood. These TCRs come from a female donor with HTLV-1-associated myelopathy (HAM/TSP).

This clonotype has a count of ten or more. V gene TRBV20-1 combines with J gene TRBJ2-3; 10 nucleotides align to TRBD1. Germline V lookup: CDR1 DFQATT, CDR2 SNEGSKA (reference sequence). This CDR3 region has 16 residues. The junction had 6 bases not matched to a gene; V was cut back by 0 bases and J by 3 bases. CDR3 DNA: TGCAGTGCTAGAGACTCCAGGGGACAGGGGACAGATACGCAGTATTTT. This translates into CSARDSRGQGTDTQYF.

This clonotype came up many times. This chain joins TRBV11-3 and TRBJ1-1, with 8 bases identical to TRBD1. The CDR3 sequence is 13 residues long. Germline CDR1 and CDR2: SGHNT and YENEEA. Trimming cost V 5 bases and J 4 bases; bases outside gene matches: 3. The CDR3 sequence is CASSATGGTEAFF. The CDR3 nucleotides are TGTGCCAGCAGCGCAACAGGGGGCACTGAAGCTTTCTTT.

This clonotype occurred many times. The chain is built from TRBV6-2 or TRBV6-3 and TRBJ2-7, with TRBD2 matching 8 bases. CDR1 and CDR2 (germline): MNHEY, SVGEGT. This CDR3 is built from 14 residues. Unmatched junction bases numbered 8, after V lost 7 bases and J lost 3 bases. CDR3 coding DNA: TGTGCCAGCATGATCAGCGGGGGTCGCTACGAGCAGTACTTC. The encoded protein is CASMISGGRYEQYF.

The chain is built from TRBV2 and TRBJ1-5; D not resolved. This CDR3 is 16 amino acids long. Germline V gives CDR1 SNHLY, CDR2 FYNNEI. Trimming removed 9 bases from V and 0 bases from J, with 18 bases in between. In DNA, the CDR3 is TGTGCCAGTGCAAGGGAGTACAGTTATAGCAATCAGCCCCAGCATTTT. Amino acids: CASAREYSYSNQPQHF.

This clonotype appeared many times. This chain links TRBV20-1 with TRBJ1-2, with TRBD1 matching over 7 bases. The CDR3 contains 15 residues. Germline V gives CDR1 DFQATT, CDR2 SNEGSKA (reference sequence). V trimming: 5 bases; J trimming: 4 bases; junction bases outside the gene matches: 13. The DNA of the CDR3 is TGCAGTGCTCCCCCGCCCGGACAGGCGAGCTATGGCTACACCTTC. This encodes CSAPPPGQASYGYTF.

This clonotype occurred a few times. The CDR3 spells CAISEELGSYEQYF. The CDR3 DNA reads TGTGCCATCAGTGAGGAACTGGGCTCCTACGAGCAGTACTTC. The J gene is TRBJ2-7, the V gene TRBV10-3; no reliable D call. V was cut by 2 bases and J by 0 bases, with 8 bases left in between. Germline lookup yields CDR1 ENHRY and CDR2 SYGVKD. The CDR3 is 14 residues long.

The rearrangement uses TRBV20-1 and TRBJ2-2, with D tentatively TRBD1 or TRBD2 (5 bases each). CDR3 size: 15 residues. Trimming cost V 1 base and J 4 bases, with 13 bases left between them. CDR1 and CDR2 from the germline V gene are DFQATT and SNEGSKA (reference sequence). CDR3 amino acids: CSARGAGDATGELFF. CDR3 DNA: TGCAGTGCTAGAGGTGCCGGGGACGCCACCGGGGAGCTGTTTTTT.

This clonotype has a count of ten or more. In DNA form, the CDR3 reads TGTGCCAGCAGTTTTGATCGAATTAGGCCCCAGCATTTT. Residues: CASSFDRIRPQHF. The V call is TRBV12-3 or TRBV12-4, the J call TRBJ1-5; D is unresolved. The CDR3 runs 13 residues. The V end lost 3 bases, the J end lost 9 bases, and 12 bases lay between the germline ends.

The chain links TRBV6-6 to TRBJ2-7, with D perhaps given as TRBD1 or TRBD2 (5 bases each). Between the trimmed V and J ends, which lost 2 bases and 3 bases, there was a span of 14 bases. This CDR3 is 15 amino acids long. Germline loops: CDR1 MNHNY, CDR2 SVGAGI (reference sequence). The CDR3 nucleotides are TGTGCCAGCAGTTACGTCGGGGCCATTAGCTACGAGCAGTACTTC. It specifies CASSYVGAISYEQYF.

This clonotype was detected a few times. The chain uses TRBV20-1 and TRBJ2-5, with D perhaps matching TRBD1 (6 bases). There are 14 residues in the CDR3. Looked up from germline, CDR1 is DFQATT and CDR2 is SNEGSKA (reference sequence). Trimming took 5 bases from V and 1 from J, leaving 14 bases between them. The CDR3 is CSAFPGRGQETQYF. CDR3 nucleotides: TGCAGTGCTTTCCCCGGCAGGGGCCAAGAGACCCAGTACTTC.

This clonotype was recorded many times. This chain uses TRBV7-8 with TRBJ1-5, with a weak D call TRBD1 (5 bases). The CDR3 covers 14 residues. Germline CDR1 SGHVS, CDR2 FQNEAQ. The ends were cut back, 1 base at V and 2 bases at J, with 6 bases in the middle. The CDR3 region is CASSLGGGNQPQHF. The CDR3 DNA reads TGTGCCAGCAGCTTAGGGGGGGGCAATCAGCCCCAGCATTTT.

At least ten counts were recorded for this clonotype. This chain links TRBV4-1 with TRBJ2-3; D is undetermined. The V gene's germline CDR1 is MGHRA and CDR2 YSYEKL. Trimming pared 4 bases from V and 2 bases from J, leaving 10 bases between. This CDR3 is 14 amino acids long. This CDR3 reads CASSPELHTDTQYF. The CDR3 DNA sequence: TGCGCCAGCAGCCCAGAACTACACACAGATACGCAGTATTTT.

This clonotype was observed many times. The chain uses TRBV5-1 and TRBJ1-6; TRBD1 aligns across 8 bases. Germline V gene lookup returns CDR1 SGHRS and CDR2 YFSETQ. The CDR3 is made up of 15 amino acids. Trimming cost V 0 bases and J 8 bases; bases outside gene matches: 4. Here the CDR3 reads CASSLGDRKHSPLHF. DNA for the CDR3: TGCGCCAGCAGCTTGGGGGACAGGAAGCATTCACCCCTCCACTTT.

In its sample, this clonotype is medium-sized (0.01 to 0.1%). The CDR3 coding sequence is TGCGCCAGCAGCTTGGACGCGGGGGCGAACTATGGCTACACCTTC. It encodes CASSLDAGANYGYTF. V usage is TRBV5-1 and J usage is TRBJ1-2; perhaps TRBD1 as D (6 bases). Per the germline V gene, CDR1 is SGHRS and CDR2 is YFSETQ. CDR3 length: 15 residues. V was pared by 0 bases and J by 2 bases, with 11 bases between.

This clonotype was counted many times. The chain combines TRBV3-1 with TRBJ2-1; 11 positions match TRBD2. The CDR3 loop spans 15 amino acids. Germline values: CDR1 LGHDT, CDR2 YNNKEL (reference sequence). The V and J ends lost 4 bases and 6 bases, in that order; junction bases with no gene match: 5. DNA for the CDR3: TGTGCCAGCAGCCCCAGGACTAGCGGGCTCAATGAGCAGTTCTTC. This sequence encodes CASSPRTSGLNEQFF.

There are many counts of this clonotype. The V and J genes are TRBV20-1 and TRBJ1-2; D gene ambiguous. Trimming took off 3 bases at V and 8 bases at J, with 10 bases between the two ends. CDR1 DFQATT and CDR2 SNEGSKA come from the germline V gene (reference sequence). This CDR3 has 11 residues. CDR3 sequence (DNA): TGCAGTGCTAGTTTTGTTCGGGGCTACACCTTC. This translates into CSASFVRGYTF.

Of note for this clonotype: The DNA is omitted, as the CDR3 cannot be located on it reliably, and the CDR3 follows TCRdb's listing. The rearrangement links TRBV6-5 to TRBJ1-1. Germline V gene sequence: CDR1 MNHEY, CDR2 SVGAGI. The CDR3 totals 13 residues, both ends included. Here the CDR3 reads CASIVGEGTEALF.

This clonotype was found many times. Here the CDR3 reads CSVVLPGTANTGELFF. CDR3 sequence (DNA): TGCAGCGTTGTCCTTCCCGGAACAGCGAACACCGGGGAGCTGTTTTTT. The V and J genes are TRBV29-1 and TRBJ2-2; D unclear. V shed 4 bases and J shed 0 bases, with 15 bases lying between them. The germline CDR1 and CDR2 sequences are SQVTM and ANQGSEA. This CDR3 contains 16 residues.

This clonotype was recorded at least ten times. DNA of the CDR3: TGTGCCAGCAGTCTAGCGGGAGGGCCCGGGTACAATGAGCAGTTCTTC. This encodes CASSLAGGPGYNEQFF. The chain has TRBV3-1 and TRBJ2-1; 12 nucleotides agree with TRBD2. With V trimmed by 6 bases and J by 4 bases, 7 bases remained unmatched. CDR3 length: 16 residues. Germline CDR1 LGHDT, CDR2 YNNKEL (reference sequence).

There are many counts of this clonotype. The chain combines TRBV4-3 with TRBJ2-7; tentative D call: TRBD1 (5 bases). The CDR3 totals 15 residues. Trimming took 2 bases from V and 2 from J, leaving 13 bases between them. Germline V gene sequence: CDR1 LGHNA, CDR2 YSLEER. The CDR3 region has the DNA TGCGCCAGCAGCCAATACAATGGGGCCACCTACGAGCAGTACTTC. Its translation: CASSQYNGATYEQYF.

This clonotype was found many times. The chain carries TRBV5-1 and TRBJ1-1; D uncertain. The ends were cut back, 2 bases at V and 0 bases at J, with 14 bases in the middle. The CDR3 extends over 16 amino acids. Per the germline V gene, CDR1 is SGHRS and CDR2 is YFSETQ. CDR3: CASSLGRPIMNTEAFF. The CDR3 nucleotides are TGCGCCAGCAGCTTAGGGCGGCCTATCATGAACACTGAAGCTTTCTTT.

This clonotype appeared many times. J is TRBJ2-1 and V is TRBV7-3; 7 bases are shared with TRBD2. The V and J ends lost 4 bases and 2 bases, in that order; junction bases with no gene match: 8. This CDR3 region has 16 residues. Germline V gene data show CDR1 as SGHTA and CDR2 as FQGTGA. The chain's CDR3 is CASSSDGGSPYNEQFF. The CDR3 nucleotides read TGTGCCAGCAGCTCCGACGGGGGGAGTCCCTACAATGAGCAGTTCTTC.

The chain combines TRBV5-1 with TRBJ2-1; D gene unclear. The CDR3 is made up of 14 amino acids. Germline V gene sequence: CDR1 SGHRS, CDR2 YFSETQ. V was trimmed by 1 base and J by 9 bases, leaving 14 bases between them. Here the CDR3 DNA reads TGCGCCAGCAGCTTGAACCCTGCTCTTAGTGAGCAGTTCTTC. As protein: CASSLNPALSEQFF.

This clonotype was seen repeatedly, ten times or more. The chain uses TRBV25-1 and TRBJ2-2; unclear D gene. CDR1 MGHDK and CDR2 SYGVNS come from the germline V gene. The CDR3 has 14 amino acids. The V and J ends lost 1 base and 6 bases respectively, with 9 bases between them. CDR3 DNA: TGTGCCAGCAGTGAATTCAAGCAGCCCGGGGAGCTGTTTTTT. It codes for CASSEFKQPGELFF.

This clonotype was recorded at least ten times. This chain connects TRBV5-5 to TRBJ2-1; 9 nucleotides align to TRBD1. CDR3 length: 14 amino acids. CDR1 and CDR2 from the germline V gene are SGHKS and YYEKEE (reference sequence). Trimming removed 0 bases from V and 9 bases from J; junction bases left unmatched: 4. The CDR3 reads CASSLATGGLEQFF. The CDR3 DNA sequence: TGTGCCAGCAGCTTGGCCACAGGGGGCCTTGAGCAGTTCTTC.

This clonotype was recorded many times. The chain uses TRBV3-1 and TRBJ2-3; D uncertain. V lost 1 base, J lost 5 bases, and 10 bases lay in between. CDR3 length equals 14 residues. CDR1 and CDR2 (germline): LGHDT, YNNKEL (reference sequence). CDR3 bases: TGTGCCAGCAGCCAAGGGGATCTGTTAGATACGCAGTATTTT. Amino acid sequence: CASSQGDLLDTQYF.

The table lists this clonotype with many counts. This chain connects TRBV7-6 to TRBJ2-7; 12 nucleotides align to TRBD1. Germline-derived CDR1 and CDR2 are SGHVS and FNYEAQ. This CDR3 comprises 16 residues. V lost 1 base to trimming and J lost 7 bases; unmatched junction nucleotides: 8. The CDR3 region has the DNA TGTGCCAGCAGCTTAGAGTCGGGACAGGGGGCGGGGGAGCAGTACTTC. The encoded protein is CASSLESGQGAGEQYF.